The 31 T cell receptor beta chains below were found in one sample sequenced in a study of cytotoxic CD8 clonotypes in ibrutinib-treated CLL. Measured with immunoSEQ multiplex PCR; TCRdb has only the in-frame clones, and not every one. The repertoire holds tens of thousands of clones, with over 55% as singletons. This specimen was PBMCs, taken after 24 months of ibrutinib treatment. The receptors here all came from a human donor with chronic lymphocytic leukemia.

This chain joins TRBV23-1 and TRBJ2-2; 7 nucleotides align to TRBD1. Being an ORF, TRBV23-1 has a function that is uncertain. This CDR3 is 12 amino acids long. Trimming at V came to 7 bases and at J to 6 bases, leaving 2 bases not matched to a gene. CDR3 loop: CASIQGAGELFF. The CDR3 nucleotides read TGCGCCAGCATCCAGGGGGCCGGGGAGCTGTTTTTT.

The gene calls are TRBV6-1 and TRBJ1-2; 8 bases agree with TRBD1. CDR1 MNHNS and CDR2 SASEGT come from the germline V gene. CDR3 length equals 13 residues. Trimming cost V 6 bases and J 7 bases; bases outside gene matches: 7. The CDR3 here is CASRTTGGFGYTF. DNA of the CDR3: TGTGCCAGCAGGACTACAGGGGGGTTTGGCTACACCTTC.

This clone was picked up a small number of times. The V call is TRBV27, the J call TRBJ1-5, with D hard to call. Germline-derived CDR1 and CDR2 are MNHEY and SMNVEV (reference sequence). The CDR3 extends over 16 amino acids. V gave up 3 bases and J gave up 7 bases, with 19 bases separating them. The CDR3 nucleotides read TGTGCCAGCAGTTTCGGACCGTTCTCGGGGAACCAGCCCCAGCATTTT. This codes for CASSFGPFSGNQPQHF.

On this clone: One end of the junction varies from germline; a read error may be responsible. The V gene is TRBV19, the J gene TRBJ2-4, with TRBD2 identical over 15 bases. Germline CDR1 and CDR2: LNHDA and SQIVND (reference sequence). The CDR3 is made up of 17 amino acids. The CDR3 nucleotides read TGTGCCAGTAGTAGACGGACTAGCGGGGGGGCCAGAAACATTCAGTACTTC. Its translation is CASSRRTSGGARNIQYF.

V is TRBV10-3 and J is TRBJ2-1; D perhaps matches TRBD1 (6 bases). The V end lost 10 bases, the J end lost 3 bases, and 13 bases lay between the germline ends. The CDR3 extends over 13 amino acids. Germline CDR1 and CDR2: ENHRY and SYGVKD. The CDR3: CASAGRGYNEQFF. The CDR3 DNA reads as TGTGCCAGCGCAGGCAGGGGCTACAATGAGCAGTTCTTC.

J is TRBJ2-5 and V is TRBV4-1; 10 bases line up with TRBD2. Germline CDR1 is MGHRA and CDR2 is YSYEKL. J gave up 2 bases and V 4 bases, and 4 bases lay outside the gene matches. CDR3 length: 15 residues. The CDR3 nucleotides are TGCGCCAGCAGCCTCAGCGGGGGGGGACAAGAGACCCAGTACTTC. It codes for CASSLSGGGQETQYF.

The rearrangement links TRBV5-1 to TRBJ1-2; 9 bases match TRBD1. The CDR3 spans 15 residues. In germline, CDR1 is SGHRS, CDR2 YFSETQ. With V trimmed by 4 bases and J by 2 bases, 6 bases remained unmatched. In nucleotides, the CDR3 is TGCGCCAGCAGCACGGAGGGACAGGGCAACTATGGCTACACCTTC. It yields the protein CASSTEGQGNYGYTF.

V and J are TRBV6-1 and TRBJ1-3; TRBD1 matches at 7 bases. J gave up 7 bases and V 0 bases, and 6 bases lay outside the gene matches. CDR1 and CDR2 (germline): MNHNS, SASEGT. This CDR3 comprises 15 residues. CDR3 DNA sequence: TGTGCCAGCAGTGAAGCGCAGGGGGGCGCGAACACCATATATTTT. As protein: CASSEAQGGANTIYF.

This chain uses TRBV5-4 with TRBJ2-1, with 9 positions matching TRBD2. The CDR3 extends over 16 amino acids. Germline V gene lookup returns CDR1 SGHNT and CDR2 YYREEE (reference sequence). The V segment lost 4 bases and the J segment 7 bases; nucleotides outside the gene matches: 12. The CDR3 is CASSTEPGLAANEQFF. CDR3 nucleotides: TGTGCCAGCAGCACTGAACCGGGACTAGCAGCTAATGAGCAGTTCTTC.

The sample holds many counts of this clone. This chain links TRBV6-5 with TRBJ1-6; TRBD1 is a possible D gene (5 bases). The V gene lost 1 base and the J gene lost 11 bases, with 15 bases spanning the gap. CDR1 is MNHEY and CDR2 is SVGAGI in the germline V gene. This CDR3 comprises 15 residues. The CDR3: CASSYFAGSWTPLHF. CDR3 in DNA: TGTGCCAGCAGTTACTTCGCAGGGAGTTGGACACCCCTCCACTTT.

The J gene is TRBJ1-4, the V gene TRBV28; D is possibly TRBD1 (6 bases). The CDR3 contains 14 residues. V lost 6 bases, J lost 10 bases, and 18 bases lay in between. Germline-derived CDR1 and CDR2 are MDHEN and SYDVKM. The CDR3 here is CASSPGGSRGKLFF. DNA for the CDR3: TGTGCCAGCAGCCCCGGGGGAAGCAGGGGAAAACTGTTTTTT.

The chain recombines TRBV19 with TRBJ2-2; D gene uncertain. V lost 7 bases to trimming and J lost 6 bases, with 12 bases between them. The V gene's germline CDR1 is LNHDA and CDR2 SQIVND (reference sequence). This CDR3 spans 13 amino acids. The CDR3 reads CASTQTVSGELFF. As DNA, the CDR3 is TGTGCCAGTACCCAAACAGTCTCCGGGGAGCTGTTTTTT.

This clone has only a few counts. The rearrangement uses TRBV25-1 and TRBJ1-2; 8 nucleotides match TRBD1. This CDR3 contains 12 residues. The J segment lost 7 bases and the V segment lost 8 bases, leaving 6 bases of the junction unmatched. Germline V gene data show CDR1 as MGHDK and CDR2 as SYGVNS. As DNA, the CDR3 is TGTGCCAGCTATCAGGGGGCGGGTGGCTACACCTTC. It specifies CASYQGAGGYTF.

This clone appeared a few times. This chain joins TRBV27 and TRBJ2-7; 9 bases agree with TRBD1. Germline V gives CDR1 MNHEY, CDR2 SMNVEV (reference sequence). V dropped 9 bases and J dropped 7; count of bases not matched to a gene: 10. CDR3 length equals 13 residues. DNA of the CDR3: TGTGCCAGAAAAACGGGGGACAGGGCAGAGCAGTACGTC. Amino acid sequence: CARKTGDRAEQYV.

The chain joins TRBV29-1 to TRBJ1-4, with D unclear. V lost 7 bases to trimming and J lost 5 bases, with 17 bases between them. The CDR3 extends over 14 amino acids. Germline V gene lookup returns CDR1 SQVTM and CDR2 ANQGSEA. The CDR3 region is CSATRRTVNEKLFF. CDR3 coding DNA: TGCAGCGCGACGAGACGCACCGTGAATGAAAAACTGTTTTTT.

The V gene is TRBV5-4, the J gene TRBJ2-1; 7 nucleotides agree with TRBD2. V shed 4 bases, J shed 6 bases, and the junction held 7 bases outside the gene matches. The CDR3 has 14 residues. Germline V gene lookup returns CDR1 SGHNT and CDR2 YYREEE (reference sequence). This CDR3 is CASSREGRPNEQFF. In DNA, the CDR3 is TGTGCCAGCAGCAGGGAGGGACGACCCAATGAGCAGTTCTTC.

The table lists this clone with many counts. V is TRBV18 and J is TRBJ2-2; TRBD1 matches 8 bases. After removal of 5 bases from V and 10 bases from J, the junction contained 6 bases not matched to a gene. The germline V gene has CDR1 KGHSH and CDR2 LQKENI. The CDR3 loop spans 13 amino acids. The CDR3 sequence: CASSMSTGEELFF. CDR3 bases: TGTGCCAGCTCAATGTCGACAGGGGAGGAGCTGTTTTTT.

In its sample, this clone was seen once. This sample also contains other DNA sequences that code for the same CDR3. This chain connects TRBV2 to TRBJ2-5; D gene unclear. The CDR3 covers 11 residues. Germline assignment: CDR1 SNHLY and CDR2 FYNNEI. Trimming took off 7 bases at V and 5 bases at J, with 8 bases between the two ends. The CDR3 spells CASTQRETQYF. Written as DNA, the CDR3 is TGTGCCAGCACCCAGAGGGAGACCCAGTACTTC.

This clone was recorded many times. The rearrangement links TRBV28 to TRBJ1-2, with D uncertain. The germline CDR1 and CDR2 sequences are MDHEN and SYDVKM. The length of the CDR3 is 12 residues. The V end was cut by 2 bases, the J end by 4 bases, with 5 bases between. CDR3 residues: CASSLMSYGYTF. CDR3 DNA: TGTGCCAGCAGTTTAATGAGCTATGGCTACACCTTC.

V and J are TRBV28 and TRBJ2-7; 11 bases line up with TRBD1. This CDR3 is 19 amino acids long. Per germline, CDR1 MDHEN and CDR2 SYDVKM. Unmatched junction bases numbered 13, after V lost 2 bases and J lost 1 base. The CDR3 DNA follows: TGTGCCAGCAGTTTAGGGACAGGGGGGCTTCGAGGTCGATCCTACGAGCAGTACGTC. This translates into CASSLGTGGLRGRSYEQYV.

The genes are TRBV10-3 and TRBJ1-3, with 8 bases that match TRBD1. With 6 bases clipped from V and 4 bases from J, the junction kept 8 bases outside the gene matches. The CDR3 runs 15 residues. Germline CDR1 reads ENHRY; CDR2 reads SYGVKD. The CDR3 here is CAIRDREKVGNTIYF. CDR3 nucleotide sequence: TGTGCCATCAGGGACAGGGAGAAAGTGGGAAACACCATATATTTT.

The rearrangement joins TRBV5-6 to TRBJ1-2; D gene unclear. From germline, CDR1 is SGHDT and CDR2 YYEEEE. V was pared by 2 bases and J by 2 bases, with 13 bases between. This CDR3 contains 15 residues. This CDR3 is CASSLAHRANYGYTF. CDR3 bases: TGTGCCAGCAGCTTAGCCCACAGAGCCAACTATGGCTACACCTTC.

This clone has a handful of counts. J is TRBJ1-1 and V is TRBV18, with D possibly matching TRBD1 (5 bases). The germline gives CDR1 KGHSH, CDR2 LQKENI. The V end was cut by 6 bases, the J end by 8 bases, with 13 bases between. The length of the CDR3 is 12 residues. For the CDR3, the DNA is TGTGCCAGCTCCAAAGGCGAGGGGGAAGCTTTCTTT. Protein sequence: CASSKGEGEAFF.

The chain employs TRBV7-9 and TRBJ2-1, with D perhaps matching TRBD1 or TRBD2 (6 bases each). The CDR3 spans 14 residues. Germline CDR1 reads SEHNR; CDR2 reads FQNEAQ (reference sequence). The ends were cut back, 6 bases at V and 9 bases at J, with 18 bases in the middle. The CDR3 DNA is TGTGCCAGCAGGTGGGGGGACATAGAGGGTGAGCAGTTCTTC. It codes for CASRWGDIEGEQFF.

The chain links TRBV9 to TRBJ2-5; 7 bases fit TRBD2. Germline assignment: CDR1 SGDLS and CDR2 YYNGEE. The ends lost 2 bases at V and 7 bases at J; junction bases unmatched: 8. The CDR3 length is 14 residues. In DNA form, the CDR3 reads TGTGCCAGCAGCGTGTCGGACTCTAGCGGGACCCAGTACTTC. Amino acid sequence: CASSVSDSSGTQYF.

The genes are TRBV27 and TRBJ2-2; perhaps TRBD1 as D (6 bases). V lost 1 base and J 0 bases, leaving 12 bases between the germline ends. CDR1 is MNHEY, CDR2 SMNVEV, per germline (reference sequence). There are 17 residues in the CDR3. CDR3 bases: TGTGCCAGCAGTTTATTCGGGGACACCGCGAACACCGGGGAGCTGTTTTTT. Amino acids: CASSLFGDTANTGELFF.

The chain has TRBV10-2 and TRBJ2-7; 7 bases map to TRBD2. CDR1 is WSHSY and CDR2 is SAAADI in the germline V gene. The CDR3 covers 14 residues. V lost 11 bases to trimming and J lost 2 bases; unmatched junction nucleotides: 12. CDR3 sequence: CAQAAGVSPYEQYF. CDR3 DNA sequence: TGCGCCCAAGCCGCGGGAGTATCGCCCTACGAGCAGTACTTC.

J is TRBJ1-4 and V is TRBV5-1; possible D gene TRBD1, 5 bases. Germline V gene data show CDR1 as SGHRS and CDR2 as YFSETQ. V was clipped by 4 bases and J by 5 bases, with 9 bases between them. This CDR3 spans 13 amino acids. CDR3 in amino acids: CASSLGLNEKLFF. The CDR3 DNA sequence: TGCGCCAGCAGCCTGGGACTGAATGAAAAACTGTTTTTT.

This clone was counted only a few times. The V call is TRBV5-4, the J call TRBJ2-3; 7 positions match TRBD2. Germline-derived CDR1 and CDR2 are SGHNT and YYREEE (reference sequence). The CDR3 covers 13 residues. V lost 5 bases, J lost 2 bases, and 2 bases stayed unmatched. The CDR3 DNA is TGTGCCAGCAGGGGGACTATCACAGATACGCAGTATTTT. This sequence encodes CASRGTITDTQYF.

This clone was seen repeatedly, ten times or more. The rearrangement joins TRBV7-8 to TRBJ2-1, with D perhaps TRBD2 (5 bases). The CDR3 is made up of 14 amino acids. V was cut by 2 bases and J by 6 bases, with 11 bases left in between. Germline V gene sequence: CDR1 SGHVS, CDR2 FQNEAQ. CDR3 sequence reads: CASSLWESINEQFF. In DNA form, the CDR3 reads TGTGCCAGCAGCTTATGGGAGAGTATCAATGAGCAGTTCTTC.

Turning to this clone: Compared with germline, one end of the junction differs, possibly owing to a read error. The chain couples TRBV7-6 to TRBJ2-2; TRBD2 matches at 11 bases. The CDR3 has 15 residues. From germline, CDR1 is SGHVS and CDR2 FNYEAQ. The CDR3 coding sequence is TGTGCCGGCAGCTCGACTAGCGGGGCCACCGGGGAGCTGTTTTTT. Translation gives CAGSSTSGATGELFF.